The 16 T cell receptor beta chains presented below share a single source sample, sequenced in a study of siplizumab effects on memory and regulatory T cells. Generated by immunoSEQ multiplex PCR, the TCRdb table keeps only in-frame clones and is missing some. The sample yields about 52,000 clones, 95% to 97% seen once. The sequencing sample was made of naive CD4+ T cells sorted from blood. These TCRs come from a human donor in good health.

The chain is built from TRBV6-6 and TRBJ2-5, with 7 bases matching TRBD1. In germline, CDR1 is MNHNY, CDR2 SVGAGI (reference sequence). The CDR3 is made up of 15 amino acids. V was clipped by 0 bases and J by 5 bases; unmatched bases: 6. DNA for the CDR3: TGTGCCAGCAGTTACTCGCAGGGGGTAGGTGAGACCCAGTACTTC. As protein: CASSYSQGVGETQYF.

The rearrangement joins TRBV5-1 to TRBJ2-2; unclear D gene. Trimming stripped 0 bases from V and 1 base from J, with 7 bases between. The CDR3 covers 15 residues. The germline CDR1 and CDR2 sequences are SGHRS and YFSETQ. The CDR3 protein is CASSLGDLNTGELFF. The CDR3 nucleotides read TGCGCCAGCAGCTTGGGAGACTTGAACACCGGGGAGCTGTTTTTT.

The rearrangement uses TRBV5-1 and TRBJ2-1; 8 bases are shared with TRBD2. The CDR3 runs to 16 residues. The germline gives CDR1 SGHRS, CDR2 YFSETQ. Unmatched junction bases numbered 14, after V lost 3 bases and J lost 9 bases. As DNA, the CDR3 is TGCGCCAGCAGCTCCAGGGGAGCGGGAGCTGGGGGTGAGCAGTTCTTC. This gives the protein CASSSRGAGAGGEQFF.

The V and J genes are TRBV6-1 and TRBJ2-7, with 7 bases fitting TRBD1. Germline V CDR1 and CDR2: MNHNS, SASEGT. The ends lost 10 bases at V and 3 bases at J; junction bases unmatched: 6. The CDR3 loop spans 12 amino acids. The CDR3 protein is CATTGQIYEQYF. The CDR3 region has the DNA TGTGCCACCACGGGACAGATCTACGAGCAGTACTTC.

The rearrangement joins TRBV6-6 to TRBJ2-7; 12 bases are a match to TRBD2. Trimming at V came to 6 bases and at J to 2 bases, leaving 5 bases not matched to a gene. CDR1 and CDR2 (germline): MNHNY, SVGAGI (reference sequence). The CDR3 covers 15 residues. CDR3 nucleotides: TGTGCCAGCAGGGACAGACTAGCGGGAGCCTACGAGCAGTACTTC. The encoded protein is CASRDRLAGAYEQYF.

The chain combines TRBV19 with TRBJ1-1, with D unclear. The V gene's germline CDR1 is LNHDA and CDR2 SQIVND (reference sequence). Trimming cost V 5 bases and J 1 base, with 5 bases left between them. This CDR3 is 12 amino acids long. CDR3 DNA sequence: TGTGCCAGTAGTCCCTGGAACACTGAAGCTTTCTTT. It yields the protein CASSPWNTEAFF.

The chain's CDR3 is CASRDRGASNEKLFF. The DNA for the CDR3 is TGTGCCAGCCGGGACAGGGGAGCGTCTAATGAAAAACTGTTTTTT. This chain links TRBV19 with TRBJ1-4, with 10 bases lining up with TRBD1. The junction had 7 bases not matched to a gene; V was cut back by 9 bases and J by 3 bases. Per the germline V gene, CDR1 is LNHDA and CDR2 is SQIVND (reference sequence). The length of the CDR3 is 15 residues.

The chain couples TRBV7-9 to TRBJ1-2; D not certain. V lost 3 bases and J lost 0, with 8 bases in between. The CDR3 totals 14 residues. Germline V gene sequence: CDR1 SEHNR, CDR2 FQNEAQ (reference sequence). The DNA for the CDR3 is TGTGCCAGCAGCTTGGATATCCCTAACTATGGCTACACCTTC. Amino acid sequence: CASSLDIPNYGYTF.

The V and J genes are TRBV6-1 and TRBJ2-5, with TRBD1 matching 7 bases. Germline V gene sequence: CDR1 MNHNS, CDR2 SASEGT. This CDR3 is built from 13 residues. J lost 1 base, V lost 7 bases, and 3 bases had no gene match. This CDR3 is CASTRQGQETQYF. Written as DNA, the CDR3 is TGTGCCAGCACTAGACAGGGCCAAGAGACCCAGTACTTC.

The chain employs TRBV5-8 and TRBJ2-7; no definite D call. This CDR3 is 11 amino acids long. The V end was cut by 3 bases, the J end by 3 bases, with 4 bases between. Germline values: CDR1 SGHTS, CDR2 YDEGEE. The CDR3 is CASSSYYEQYF. CDR3 DNA: TGTGCCAGCAGCTCCTACTACGAGCAGTACTTC. Drawing the rest from reference TRBV5-8 and TRBJ2-7, the complete variable domain is EAGVTQSPTHLIKTRGQQATLRCSPISGHTSVYWYQQALGLGLQFLLWYDEGEERNRGNFPPRFSGRQFPNYSSELNVNALELEDSALYLCASSSYYEQYFGPGTRLTVT.

This chain uses TRBV13 with TRBJ2-5; TRBD2 agrees at 8 bases. The closer fit of TRBJ2-7 to the DNA end suggests the J call may be wrong. In germline, CDR1 is PRHDT, CDR2 FYEKMQ (reference sequence). The length of the CDR3 is 14 residues. The CDR3 here is CASSGGTRGDEQYF. CDR3 DNA: TGTGCCAGCAGCGGCGGGACTAGGGGCGACGAGCAGTACTTC.

The V call is TRBV12-5, the J call TRBJ1-6, with 9 bases matching TRBD1. The CDR3 extends over 17 amino acids. Germline V lookup: CDR1 LGHNT, CDR2 FRNRAP. Trimming took 2 bases from V and 4 from J; bases not matched to a gene: 6. CDR3 sequence: CASGLLTGTGYNSPLHF. In nucleotides, the CDR3 is TGTGCTAGTGGTTTGTTAACCGGGACAGGGTATAATTCACCCCTCCACTTT.

The chain employs TRBV5-1 and TRBJ1-1; TRBD1 agrees at 9 bases. This CDR3 spans 14 amino acids. Trimming took 3 bases from V and 3 from J; bases not matched to a gene: 3. Germline lookup yields CDR1 SGHRS and CDR2 YFSETQ. In DNA, the CDR3 is TGCGCCAGCAGCTACCGGGACAGGGACACTGAAGCTTTCTTT. This gives the protein CASSYRDRDTEAFF.

This clone appeared once. The chain uses TRBV6-5 and TRBJ1-4; no definite D call. The CDR3 has 13 residues. Trimming shortened V by 3 bases and J by 4 bases, and 6 bases separated the two germline ends. CDR1 is MNHEY and CDR2 is SVGAGI in the germline V gene. The CDR3 bases are TGTGCCAGCAGTTATGAGGTTAATGAAAAACTGTTTTTT. Amino acids: CASSYEVNEKLFF.

The chain combines TRBV27 with TRBJ2-2, with a tentative D call TRBD2 (5 bases). The CDR3 covers 16 residues. Germline lookup yields CDR1 MNHEY and CDR2 SMNVEV (reference sequence). Trimming left V 5 bases short and J 4 bases short, with 17 bases between. In DNA, the CDR3 is TGTGCCAGCAGTGTAACCAGCGGTCGTATCACCGGGGAGCTGTTTTTT. This sequence encodes CASSVTSGRITGELFF.

V is TRBV18 and J is TRBJ2-2, with TRBD2 as a possible D gene (6 bases). Trimming removed 0 bases from V and 5 bases from J, with 10 bases in between. CDR1 and CDR2 from the germline V gene are KGHSH and LQKENI. The CDR3 length is 15 residues. CDR3 nucleotide sequence: TGTGCCAGCTCACCACCGTCTCGGGGGACCGGGGAGCTGTTTTTT. Its translation: CASSPPSRGTGELFF. The full variable domain, completed using reference TRBV18 and TRBJ2-2, is NAGVMQNPRHLVRRRGQEARLRCSPMKGHSHVYWYRQLPEEGLKFMVYLQKENIIDESGMPKERFSAEFPKEGPSILRIQQVVRGDSAAYFCASSPPSRGTGELFFGEGSRLTVL.